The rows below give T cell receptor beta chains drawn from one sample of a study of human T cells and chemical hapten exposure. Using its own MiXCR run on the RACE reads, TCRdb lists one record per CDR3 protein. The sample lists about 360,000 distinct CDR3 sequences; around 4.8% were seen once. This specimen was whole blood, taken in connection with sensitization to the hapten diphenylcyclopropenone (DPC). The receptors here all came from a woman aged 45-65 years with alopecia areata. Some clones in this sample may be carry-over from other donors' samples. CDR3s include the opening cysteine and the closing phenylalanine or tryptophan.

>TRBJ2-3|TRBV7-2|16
CASSSNGLALTDTQYF
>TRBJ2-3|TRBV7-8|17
CASSEGTGRMGTDTQYF
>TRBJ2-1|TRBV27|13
CASSLKRNNEQFF
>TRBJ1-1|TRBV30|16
CAWSVRNEGKDTEAFF
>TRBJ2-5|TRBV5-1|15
CASSFTPGLQETQYF
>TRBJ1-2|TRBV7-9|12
CASSLSVSGYTF
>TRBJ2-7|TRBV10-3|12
CAAGQGSYEQYF
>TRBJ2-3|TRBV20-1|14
CSARRSHDADTQYF
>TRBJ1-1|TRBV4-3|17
CASSQEPGGRGNTEAFF
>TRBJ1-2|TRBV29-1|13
CSADGTRDFDYTF
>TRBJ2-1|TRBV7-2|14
CASSSPGGLDEQFF
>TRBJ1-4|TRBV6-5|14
CASSYLQRGEKLFF
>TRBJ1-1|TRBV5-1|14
CASSFGPGPSEAFF
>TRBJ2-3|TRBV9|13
CASTVGLEDTQYF
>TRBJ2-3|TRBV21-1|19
CASSKRKGHSGRAADTQYF
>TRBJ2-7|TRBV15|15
CATSEYRGPFDEQYF
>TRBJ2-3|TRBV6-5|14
CASSRSGAQNTQYF
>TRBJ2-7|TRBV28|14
CASSFGGVRDEQYF
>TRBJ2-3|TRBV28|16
CASSSGLAGSTDTQYF
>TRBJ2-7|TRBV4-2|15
CASSPTGTPRLEQYF
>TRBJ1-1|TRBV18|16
CASSLEPGHMNTEAFF
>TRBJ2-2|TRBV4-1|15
CASSHYTGIGGELFF
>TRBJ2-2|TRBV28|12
CASIGVAGELFF
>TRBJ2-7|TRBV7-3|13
CASSSAGGYEQYF
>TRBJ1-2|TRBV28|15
CASSLGTGFRYGYTF
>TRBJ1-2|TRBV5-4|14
CASKIQGAPQGYTF
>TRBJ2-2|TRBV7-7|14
CASSRGGATGELFF
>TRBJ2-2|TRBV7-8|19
CASSIRGTSGSANTGELFF
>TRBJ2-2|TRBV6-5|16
CASSRDEQTNTGELFF
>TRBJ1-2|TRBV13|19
CASSSQSLGLAQGFGGYTF
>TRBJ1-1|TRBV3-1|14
CASAGNEVAHEAFF
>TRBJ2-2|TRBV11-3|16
CASSQTGTSGPGELFF
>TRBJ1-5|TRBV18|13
CASSPYQNQPQHF
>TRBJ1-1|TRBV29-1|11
CSVVTGAEAFF
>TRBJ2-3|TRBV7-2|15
CASSFFPRTTDTQYF
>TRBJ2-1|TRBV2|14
CASRAEAGSDEQFF
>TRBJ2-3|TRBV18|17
CASSPQLLTGVSDTQYF
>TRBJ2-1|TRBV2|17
CASSEKLAGGLYNEQFF
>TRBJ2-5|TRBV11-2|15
CASSLGRQGVETQYF
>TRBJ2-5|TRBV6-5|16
CASSSLGAGTQETQYF
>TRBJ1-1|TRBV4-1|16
CASSQDRASRRAEAFF
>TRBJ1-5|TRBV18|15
CASSQEAGSNQPQHF
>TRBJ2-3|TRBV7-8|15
CASSLTLRGGDTQYF
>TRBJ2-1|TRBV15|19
CATSRPSKSGRENMNEQFF